These 30 T cell receptor beta chains came from one sample sequenced in a study of blood T cell repertoires in COVID-19. Clones were sequenced by immunoSEQ multiplex PCR, and TCRdb holds only the in-frame ones, with some missing. The sample has about 150,000 clones, more than 75% seen once; the top ten hold 4% to 4.5%. Input material: peripheral blood. Source of these receptors: a man aged 55 to 70 with acute or convalescent COVID-19.

In this sample, this clone turned up a few times. The chain employs TRBV14 and TRBJ1-1, with 8 nucleotides matching TRBD1. The trim removed 7 bases at V and 11 bases at J, leaving 12 bases unmatched. CDR1 SGHDN and CDR2 FVKESK come from the germline V gene. The length of the CDR3 is 13 residues. CDR3 nucleotide sequence: TGTGCCAGCAACAACGACAGGGGAGGAGAGGCTTTCTTT. Translating it yields CASNNDRGGEAFF.

The J gene is TRBJ2-3, the V gene TRBV5-1; D perhaps matches TRBD2 (5 bases). CDR3 length: 15 residues. Trimming took 0 bases from V and 3 from J, leaving 11 bases between them. Per germline, CDR1 SGHRS and CDR2 YFSETQ. The DNA of the CDR3 is TGCGCCAGCAGCTTGGGGGCGGGCATAACAGATACGCAGTATTTT. The encoded protein is CASSLGAGITDTQYF.

This clone was found a few times. The CDR3 sequence is CASSRKVLATDTQYF. Here the CDR3 DNA reads TGTGCCAGCAGCCGAAAGGTCTTAGCAACAGATACGCAGTATTTT. V usage is TRBV7-8 and J usage is TRBJ2-3, with D unclear. The CDR3 sequence is 15 residues long. Per the germline V gene, CDR1 is SGHVS and CDR2 is FQNEAQ. V was clipped by 5 bases and J by 3 bases, with 15 bases between them. Full variable domain (missing parts from reference TRBV7-8 and TRBJ2-3): GAGVSQSPRYKVAKRGQDVALRCDPISGHVSLFWYQQALGQGPEFLTYFQNEAQLDKSGLPSDRFFAERPEGSVSTLKIQRTQQEDSAVYLCASSRKVLATDTQYFGPGTRLTVL.

This clone was counted only a few times. The V and J genes are TRBV11-2 and TRBJ2-2; 15 bases align to TRBD2. This CDR3 is 19 amino acids long. Germline V gives CDR1 SGHAT, CDR2 FQNNGV. Trimming at V came to 1 base and at J to 2 bases, leaving 5 bases not matched to a gene. The CDR3 DNA is TGTGCCAGCAGCTTAGCCGGACTAGCGGGAGGGCTAAACACCGGGGAGCTGTTTTTT. Translated: CASSLAGLAGGLNTGELFF.

The V and J genes are TRBV7-8 and TRBJ2-5; D is ambiguous. V gave up 3 bases and J gave up 2 bases, with 7 bases separating them. The CDR3 has 13 residues. Germline CDR1 and CDR2: SGHVS and FQNEAQ. The CDR3 DNA follows: TGTGCCAGCAGCTTTCAGGATCAAGAGACCCAGTACTTC. This codes for CASSFQDQETQYF.

This clone occurred once. The chain carries TRBV28 and TRBJ1-1; 8 bases agree with TRBD1. V lost 3 bases and J lost 1; bases outside the gene matches: 7. Looked up from germline, CDR1 is MDHEN and CDR2 is SYDVKM. This CDR3 is 16 amino acids long. The CDR3 reads CASSLSPGTGNTEAFF. CDR3 DNA sequence: TGTGCCAGCAGTTTGTCCCCCGGGACAGGGAACACTGAAGCTTTCTTT.

The chain is built from TRBV6-5 and TRBJ2-2, with a tentative D call TRBD2 (5 bases). The CDR3 has 10 residues. V lost 11 bases and J 6 bases, leaving 7 bases between the germline ends. Germline assignment: CDR1 MNHEY and CDR2 SVGAGI. CDR3 protein: CAAGSGELFF. The CDR3 region has the DNA TGTGCCGCGGGTTCCGGGGAGCTGTTTTTT.

The chain has TRBV11-2 and TRBJ2-3, with D tentatively TRBD1 (6 bases). In germline, CDR1 is SGHAT, CDR2 FQNNGV. Between the trimmed V and J ends, which lost 5 bases and 6 bases, there was a span of 15 bases. CDR3 length: 14 residues. The CDR3 sequence: CASSRDRSPDTQYF. The CDR3 nucleotides read TGTGCCAGCAGCCGAGACAGGTCCCCCGATACGCAGTATTTT.

As DNA, the CDR3 is TGTGCCACCGCTGGACTCCCTGCTTACAATGAGCAGTTCTTC. Translating it yields CATAGLPAYNEQFF. The V gene is TRBV5-4, the J gene TRBJ2-1; weak D call: TRBD2 (5 bases). The CDR3 loop spans 14 amino acids. V was shortened by 9 bases and J by 4 bases, with 17 bases between the two germline ends. Germline assignment: CDR1 SGHNT and CDR2 YYREEE (reference sequence).

This clone was observed at least ten times. J is TRBJ2-2 and V is TRBV6-1, with no clear D. The CDR3 runs 15 residues. CDR1 and CDR2 from the germline V gene are MNHNS and SASEGT. The V end was cut by 1 base, the J end by 6 bases, with 12 bases between. The CDR3 protein is CASSEESDWAGELFF. The CDR3 nucleotides are TGTGCCAGCAGTGAAGAAAGCGATTGGGCCGGGGAGCTGTTTTTT.

The rearrangement links TRBV29-1 to TRBJ2-1, with D uncertain. The length of the CDR3 is 12 residues. V lost 1 base and J lost 5, with 6 bases in between. Germline CDR1 is SQVTM and CDR2 is ANQGSEA. The CDR3 bases are TGCAGCGTTGAAGTTCAGGACAATGAGCAGTTCTTC. Residues: CSVEVQDNEQFF.

This clone was recorded a few times. The chain carries TRBV27 and TRBJ2-3, with TRBD1 identical over 7 bases. V lost 5 bases, J lost 3 bases, and 11 bases stayed unmatched. The CDR3 has 16 amino acids. CDR1 and CDR2 (germline): MNHEY, SMNVEV (reference sequence). This CDR3 is CASSGRTGYLTDTQYF. The CDR3 nucleotides read TGTGCCAGCAGTGGGCGGACAGGATACTTAACAGATACGCAGTATTTT.

The V gene is TRBV11-2, the J gene TRBJ1-2; possibly TRBD1 for D (6 bases). CDR1 SGHAT and CDR2 FQNNGV come from the germline V gene. V lost 1 base and J lost 0, with 12 bases in between. There are 16 residues in the CDR3. CDR3 nucleotide sequence: TGTGCCAGCAGCTTAGCAGAGACAGGATCTAACTATGGCTACACCTTC. Translation gives CASSLAETGSNYGYTF.

The chain joins TRBV21-1 to TRBJ2-1; no DNA check was done on the table's D call, TRBD1. TRBV21-1 is given as a pseudogene. CDR3 size: 18 residues. CDR3 nucleotides: TGTGCCAGCAGCACAACGCCGGCCGGGACAGGGACCTACAATGAGCAGTTCTTC. Protein: CASSTTPAGTGTYNEQFF.

This clone was found many times. This chain links TRBV28 with TRBJ2-7, with TRBD2 identical over 8 bases. Per the germline V gene, CDR1 is MDHEN and CDR2 is SYDVKM. The CDR3 consists of 14 residues. Trimming cost V 6 bases and J 2 bases; bases outside gene matches: 6. CDR3 residues: CASSTTSGAYEQYF. Here the CDR3 DNA reads TGTGCCAGCAGCACTACTAGCGGCGCCTACGAGCAGTACTTC.

V usage is TRBV7-9 and J usage is TRBJ2-5; D is perhaps TRBD2 (7 bases). The length of the CDR3 is 15 residues. Germline CDR1 reads SEHNR; CDR2 reads FQNEAQ (reference sequence). Trimming left V 3 bases short and J 1 base short, with 12 bases between. Here the CDR3 reads CASSFRGARQETQYF. CDR3 bases: TGTGCCAGCAGCTTTCGGGGGGCGCGCCAAGAGACCCAGTACTTC.

This sequence joins TRBV19 and TRBJ1-1; TRBD1 matches 7 bases. V dropped 7 bases and J dropped 6; count of bases not matched to a gene: 11. Germline CDR1 reads LNHDA; CDR2 reads SQIVND (reference sequence). This CDR3 comprises 14 residues. This chain's CDR3 is CASIKTGNLPEAFF. The CDR3 region has the DNA TGTGCCAGTATTAAGACAGGGAACTTGCCTGAAGCTTTCTTT.

The chain joins TRBV7-8 to TRBJ2-2, with 9 bases aligning to TRBD2. Trimming removed 5 bases from V and 7 bases from J; junction bases left unmatched: 20. This CDR3 contains 19 residues. Per the germline V gene, CDR1 is SGHVS and CDR2 is FQNEAQ. CDR3 protein: CASSAGRGPPSGTGGELFF. CDR3 coding DNA: TGTGCCAGCAGCGCCGGACGGGGTCCCCCTAGCGGGACTGGCGGGGAGCTGTTTTTT.

The V and J genes are TRBV5-4 and TRBJ2-5; 7 nucleotides line up with TRBD1. Germline V gene lookup returns CDR1 SGHNT and CDR2 YYREEE (reference sequence). This CDR3 has 14 amino acids. V trimming: 5 bases; J trimming: 4 bases; junction bases outside the gene matches: 8. The CDR3 nucleotides are TGTGCCAGCAGATCTAGGGGGCTTGGAGAGACCCAGTACTTC. It translates to CASRSRGLGETQYF.

This clone was seen a few times. Other nucleotide sequences in the sample specify the same CDR3. CDR3 nucleotides: TGTGCCAGCAGCCCTGACAGCGAGCAGTTCTTC. This translates into CASSPDSEQFF. The rearrangement links TRBV6-6 to TRBJ2-1, with D possibly matching TRBD1 (5 bases). With 6 bases removed from V and 10 bases from J, the gap between germline ends came to 10 bases. CDR1 MNHNY and CDR2 SVGAGI come from the germline V gene (reference sequence). The CDR3 has 11 residues.

The rearrangement joins TRBV7-9 to TRBJ1-2; TRBD1 matches at 8 bases. From germline, CDR1 is SEHNR and CDR2 FQNEAQ (reference sequence). With 1 base clipped from V and 5 bases from J, the junction kept 9 bases outside the gene matches. The CDR3 spans 16 residues. The chain's CDR3 is CASSLGQGSGWYGYTF. CDR3 DNA sequence: TGTGCCAGCAGCTTAGGACAGGGGTCGGGATGGTATGGCTACACCTTC.

The chain recombines TRBV27 with TRBJ1-5; D is possibly TRBD1 (5 bases). CDR3 length: 13 residues. Trimming stripped 3 bases from V and 9 bases from J, with 12 bases between. Germline-derived CDR1 and CDR2 are MNHEY and SMNVEV (reference sequence). CDR3 nucleotides: TGTGCCAGCAGTTTCGACAGCCGGAGGCCCCAGCATTTT. Its translation: CASSFDSRRPQHF.

This chain links TRBV6-6 with TRBJ1-2; 9 bases are a match to TRBD1. This CDR3 has 14 residues. CDR1 and CDR2 from the germline V gene are MNHNY and SVGAGI (reference sequence). The trim removed 6 bases at V and 4 bases at J, leaving 6 bases unmatched. The CDR3 nucleotides are TGTGCCAGCAGCTCACCACAGGGGGCCTATGGCTACACCTTC. It is translated as CASSSPQGAYGYTF.

The chain has TRBV6-5 and TRBJ2-3, with TRBD2 matching 8 bases. Germline V lookup: CDR1 MNHEY, CDR2 SVGAGI. The V and J ends lost 8 bases and 1 base, in that order; junction bases with no gene match: 8. The CDR3 spans 15 residues. In nucleotides, the CDR3 is TGTGCCAGCTTCGACCAGGGACTAGGCACAGATACGCAGTATTTT. Protein: CASFDQGLGTDTQYF.

The chain combines TRBV18 with TRBJ2-4, with 9 bases lining up with TRBD2. Trimming removed 3 bases from V and 7 bases from J; junction bases left unmatched: 10. The germline CDR1 and CDR2 sequences are KGHSH and LQKENI. This CDR3 has 16 residues. CDR3 in amino acids: CASSPTAGGARNIQYF. The CDR3 DNA reads TGTGCCAGCTCACCTACGGCGGGGGGGGCGCGGAACATTCAGTACTTC. The entire variable domain, with the rest obtained from reference TRBV18 and TRBJ2-4, is as follows: NAGVMQNPRHLVRRRGQEARLRCSPMKGHSHVYWYRQLPEEGLKFMVYLQKENIIDESGMPKERFSAEFPKEGPSILRIQQVVRGDSAAYFCASSPTAGGARNIQYFGAGTRLSVL.

The chain has TRBV10-2 and TRBJ2-5, with D maybe TRBD2 (6 bases). From germline, CDR1 is WSHSY and CDR2 SAAADI. Trimming left V 4 bases short and J 0 bases short, with 12 bases between. The CDR3 extends over 15 amino acids. CDR3 DNA: TGCGCCAGCAGTGGGGAGGCAGGGTACCAAGAGACCCAGTACTTC. Protein sequence: CASSGEAGYQETQYF.

The chain joins TRBV11-2 to TRBJ1-1; D is undetermined. Per the germline V gene, CDR1 is SGHAT and CDR2 is FQNNGV. CDR3 length: 13 residues. V was pared by 3 bases and J by 1 base, with 6 bases between. The CDR3, as DNA: TGTGCCAGCAGCTTTAACAGGAACACTGAAGCTTTCTTT. This gives the protein CASSFNRNTEAFF.

In this sample, this clone turned up a few times. The rearrangement links TRBV11-2 to TRBJ1-1; D is uncertain. CDR1 SGHAT and CDR2 FQNNGV come from the germline V gene. Trimming removed 10 bases at V and 1 base at J, with 13 bases between. The CDR3 sequence is 13 residues long. Here the CDR3 reads CANSVSRNTEAFF. The CDR3 DNA reads TGTGCCAACTCGGTATCTAGGAACACTGAAGCTTTCTTT.

This clone was seen ten or more times. This rearrangement joins TRBV7-8 to TRBJ2-5; D perhaps matches TRBD1 (5 bases). Germline lookup yields CDR1 SGHVS and CDR2 FQNEAQ. The ends were cut back, 4 bases at V and 2 bases at J, with 14 bases in the middle. The CDR3 loop spans 15 amino acids. CDR3 sequence: CASSSLAREQETQYF. In DNA, the CDR3 is TGTGCCAGCAGCTCCCTTGCCAGGGAACAAGAGACCCAGTACTTC.

The chain employs TRBV2 and TRBJ2-7; weak D call: TRBD1 (6 bases). The length of the CDR3 is 12 residues. V was cut by 6 bases and J by 4 bases, with 10 bases left in between. Germline V gene data show CDR1 as SNHLY and CDR2 as FYNNEI. The CDR3 sequence is CASSEQGYEQYF. Written as DNA, the CDR3 is TGTGCCAGCAGCGAGCAGGGGTACGAGCAGTACTTC.